This T cell receptor beta chain was sequenced in a study of blood T cell repertoires in COVID-19. About the study: Material from acute and convalescent COVID-19 was sourced from the United States, Italy and Spain.

The table came from immunoSEQ multiplex PCR; TCRdb's copy has only in-frame clones and leaves some out. The top ten clones hold about 2.9% of a sample with 200,000 or so clones, around 90% of them seen once. Trimming left V 0 bases short and J 8 bases short, with 17 bases between. This CDR3 region has 16 residues. Looked up from germline, CDR1 is SGDLS and CDR2 is YYNGEE. Sequencing used peripheral blood. The sequence was obtained from a man in his 60s with acute or convalescent COVID-19. The J gene is TRBJ1-4, the V gene TRBV9; maybe TRBD1 (5 bases). CDR3 bases: TGTGCCAGCAGCGTAGACCCCATGGGGGGGATAGAAAAACTGTTTTTT. It encodes CASSVDPMGGIEKLFF.